Each of the 29 T cell receptor beta chains below was sequenced from the same sample in a study of CD8+CD57+ T cells in acquired aplastic anemia. The sequenced patients had an expansion of CD8+CD57+ cells seen by flow cytometry. Genomic DNA templated the TCR beta VDJ and CDR3 profiling. From the reads, TCRdb called clonotypes with MiXCR, one entry per CDR3 protein. Counted here are more than 70,000 distinct CDR3 sequences, around 70% occurring once; the ten biggest clones make up 80% to 90%. Sample: sorted CD4+, CD8+, or CD8+CD57+ T cells (not recorded which) from PBMCs. Receptors originate from a human donor with aplastic anemia.

The chain links TRBV5-4 to TRBJ2-6; perhaps TRBD2 as D (7 bases). With 1 base removed from V and 4 bases from J, the gap between germline ends came to 21 bases. This CDR3 is built from 19 residues. Germline loops: CDR1 SGHNT, CDR2 YYREEE (reference sequence). CDR3 coding DNA: TGTGCCAGCAGCTTGTGGCGGGGGCGCCCCGACTCCGGGGCCAACGTCCTGACTTTC. Protein product: CASSLWRGRPDSGANVLTF. Combining the CDR3 with reference TRBV5-4 and TRBJ2-6 gives the whole variable domain ETGVTQSPTHLIKTRGQQVTLRCSSQSGHNTVSWYQQALGQGPQFIFQYYREEENGRGNFPPRFSGLQFPNYSSELNVNALELDDSALYLCASSLWRGRPDSGANVLTFGAGSRLTVL.

The chain links TRBV29-1 to TRBJ2-7, with D perhaps TRBD2 (5 bases). CDR3 size: 11 residues. CDR1 and CDR2 from the germline V gene are SQVTM and ANQGSEA. The CDR3: CSSTLRDEQYF. The DNA for the CDR3 is TGCAGTAGTACCTTGAGGGACGAGCAGTACTTC.

This rearrangement joins TRBV19 to TRBJ2-2, with D possibly TRBD1 on 6 matching bases. The V and J ends lost 4 bases and 2 bases respectively, with 8 bases between them. CDR3 length: 14 residues. Per the germline V gene, CDR1 is LNHDA and CDR2 is SQIVND (reference sequence). The DNA of the CDR3 is TGTGCCAGTAGTAGGGGACAAAACACCGGGGAGCTGTTTTTT. As protein: CASSRGQNTGELFF.

V is TRBV19 and J is TRBJ2-2; the D is unclear. Per germline, CDR1 LNHDA and CDR2 SQIVND (reference sequence). Trimming left V 6 bases short and J 5 bases short, with 4 bases between. The CDR3 spans 11 residues. CDR3 sequence: CASSNTGELFF. For the CDR3, the DNA is TGTGCCAGTAGCAATACCGGGGAGCTGTTTTTT.

Concerning this clonotype: The junction departs from the called germline gene at one end, perhaps through a read error. The chain couples TRBV29-1 to TRBJ1-1, with a weak D call TRBD1 (6 bases). The CDR3 is 13 residues long. The germline V gene has CDR1 SQVTM and CDR2 ANQGSEA. DNA for the CDR3: TGCAGCGTGGGTGGGGGCTTTAACACTGAAGCTTTATTT. This encodes CSVGGGFNTEALF.

The chain carries TRBV7-2 and TRBJ2-3; maybe TRBD2 (5 bases). With 5 bases removed from V and 2 bases from J, the gap between germline ends came to 14 bases. This CDR3 comprises 15 residues. Germline values: CDR1 SGHTA, CDR2 FQGNSA. CDR3 region: CASSPTGSPTDTQYF. Written as DNA, the CDR3 is TGTGCCAGCAGCCCTACGGGAAGTCCCACAGATACGCAGTATTTT.

This clonotype was found once. This chain connects TRBV2 to TRBJ2-2; D might be TRBD2 (6 bases). This CDR3 is 14 amino acids long. CDR1 and CDR2 (germline): SNHLY, FYNNEI. V shed 2 bases and J shed 6 bases, with 10 bases lying between them. DNA of the CDR3: TGTGCCAGCAGTGAATGGGGGGTGGCCGGGGAGCTGTTTTTT. Amino acids: CASSEWGVAGELFF.

The table lists this clonotype with a count of one. The V gene is TRBV2, the J gene TRBJ2-7, with 7 bases matching TRBD2. CDR1 SNHLY and CDR2 FYNNEI come from the germline V gene. There are 14 residues in the CDR3. V shed 6 bases, J shed 6 bases, and the junction held 11 bases outside the gene matches. CDR3 coding DNA: TGTGCCAGCAGAATTTCGACTAGCCCGGGCGAGCAGTACTTC. Translating gives CASRISTSPGEQYF.

This clonotype was counted a few times. This chain connects TRBV7-6 to TRBJ2-7; D is possibly TRBD2 (6 bases). Looked up from germline, CDR1 is SGHVS and CDR2 is FNYEAQ. This CDR3 has 15 amino acids. Trimming stripped 1 base from V and 3 bases from J, with 13 bases between. DNA of the CDR3: TGTGCCAGCAGCTTAGACGCGGGGCCGGTCTACGAGCAGTACTTC. Encoded protein: CASSLDAGPVYEQYF.

This clonotype has only a few counts. V usage is TRBV27 and J usage is TRBJ1-2, with 8 bases identical to TRBD1. The CDR3 contains 15 residues. V was clipped by 6 bases and J by 3 bases; unmatched bases: 9. Germline V gene sequence: CDR1 MNHEY, CDR2 SMNVEV (reference sequence). This chain's CDR3 is CASRGTDRADYGYTF. CDR3 coding DNA: TGTGCCAGCAGGGGGACGGACAGGGCAGACTATGGCTACACCTTC.

The V call is TRBV6-5, the J call TRBJ2-7, with D unclear. Trimming removed 0 bases at V and 1 base at J, with 10 bases between. This CDR3 is built from 15 residues. CDR1 is MNHEY, CDR2 SVGAGI, per germline. Written as DNA, the CDR3 is TGTGCCAGCAGTTACTCGCGCCTTGAATCCTACGAGCAGTACTTC. This gives the protein CASSYSRLESYEQYF.

V usage is TRBV29-1 and J usage is TRBJ2-7; D unclear. This CDR3 is 12 amino acids long. Per the germline V gene, CDR1 is SQVTM and CDR2 is ANQGSEA. The V end was cut by 4 bases, the J end by 5 bases, with 12 bases between. The CDR3 coding sequence is TGCAGCGTTGGGTCCGTCCTCCACGAGCAGTACTTC. Residues: CSVGSVLHEQYF.

J is TRBJ2-1 and V is TRBV25-1, with TRBD2 as a possible D gene (6 bases). V was clipped by 6 bases and J by 3 bases, with 18 bases between them. There are 16 residues in the CDR3. CDR1 and CDR2 (germline): MGHDK, SYGVNS. The CDR3 coding sequence is TGTGCCAGCAGGCCGAGCGGGCAGGGCTTCTACAATGAGCAGTTCTTC. Its protein is CASRPSGQGFYNEQFF.

Only a few counts were recorded for this clonotype. V is TRBV7-9 and J is TRBJ2-3; TRBD1 or TRBD2 may be the D gene (5 bases each). The ends were cut back, 0 bases at V and 1 base at J, with 5 bases in the middle. CDR3 length: 14 amino acids. CDR1 is SEHNR and CDR2 is FQNEAQ in the germline V gene (reference sequence). CDR3 region: CASSLAGGTDTQYF. In DNA form, the CDR3 reads TGTGCCAGCAGCTTAGCGGGGGGCACAGATACGCAGTATTTT.

In DNA, the CDR3 is TGTGCCATCAGTGGGGATGGAGTGAGCTCTGGGGCCAACGTCCTGACTTTC. It is translated as CAISGDGVSSGANVLTF. The genes are TRBV10-3 and TRBJ2-6; D unresolved. Trimming stripped 4 bases from V and 0 bases from J, with 13 bases between. The CDR3 has 17 amino acids. Germline CDR1 and CDR2: ENHRY and SYGVKD.

In its sample, this clonotype was seen a few times. This rearrangement joins TRBV24-1 to TRBJ2-5; maybe TRBD2 (5 bases). CDR1 is KGHDR and CDR2 is SFDVKD in the germline V gene. The length of the CDR3 is 15 residues. V was cut by 3 bases and J by 5 bases, with 15 bases left in between. The CDR3 DNA follows: TGTGCCACCAGTGATAGGAGCGGAATAGGGGAGACCCAGTACTTC. It specifies CATSDRSGIGETQYF.

The CDR3 loop is CASSPRGGLNTEAFF. The CDR3 DNA reads as TGTGCCAGCAGCCCCCGGGGGGGCCTGAACACTGAAGCTTTCTTT. The chain recombines TRBV4-2 with TRBJ1-1, with D possibly TRBD1 on 6 matching bases. The CDR3 covers 15 residues. Per the germline V gene, CDR1 is LGHNA and CDR2 is YNFKEQ. The V end was cut by 4 bases, the J end by 0 bases, with 12 bases between.

This sequence joins TRBV7-6 and TRBJ2-7; unclear D gene. From germline, CDR1 is SGHVS and CDR2 FNYEAQ. This CDR3 comprises 13 residues. Deletions cut 5 bases from V and 2 bases from J, with 10 bases between. CDR3 nucleotide sequence: TGTGCCAGCAGCGACCGCCGTACCTACGAGCAGTACTTC. It specifies CASSDRRTYEQYF.

This clonotype has just one count. The chain joins TRBV12-3 or TRBV12-4 to TRBJ1-1; the D is unclear. Trimming stripped 6 bases from V and 8 bases from J, with 1 base between. The CDR3 has 8 residues. The CDR3, as DNA: TGTGCCAGCAGCGAAGCTTTCTTT. Protein: CASSEAFF.

This rearrangement joins TRBV12-3 or TRBV12-4 to TRBJ1-1; the match to TRBD1 covers 8 bases. Trimming removed 6 bases from V and 10 bases from J; junction bases left unmatched: 7. This CDR3 spans 12 amino acids. The CDR3 region has the DNA TGTGCCAGCAGCCTACAGGGGGGGACAGCTTTCTTT. Amino acid sequence: CASSLQGGTAFF.

CDR3 loop: CASISFGGGGNEQFF. The CDR3, as DNA: TGTGCCAGCATAAGCTTTGGCGGGGGAGGGAATGAGCAGTTCTTC. V gene TRBV2 combines with J gene TRBJ2-1, with 7 bases that match TRBD2. The CDR3 spans 15 residues. V lost 7 bases, J lost 7 bases, and 13 bases stayed unmatched. Germline V lookup: CDR1 SNHLY, CDR2 FYNNEI.

V and J are TRBV20-1 and TRBJ1-2; TRBD1 might be the D (6 bases). This CDR3 spans 14 amino acids. From germline, CDR1 is DFQATT and CDR2 SNEGSKA (reference sequence). V lost 0 bases and J 8 bases, leaving 16 bases between the germline ends. The CDR3 sequence is CSARELTGPRGYTF. In DNA, the CDR3 is TGCAGTGCTAGAGAGCTCACAGGGCCTAGGGGCTACACCTTC.

This chain connects TRBV10-3 to TRBJ2-1, with 8 bases matching TRBD1. The CDR3 sequence is 14 residues long. CDR1 is ENHRY and CDR2 is SYGVKD in the germline V gene. V lost 0 bases and J lost 5; bases outside the gene matches: 0. The CDR3 here is CAISESDRDNEQFF. DNA for the CDR3: TGTGCCATCAGTGAGTCGGACAGGGACAATGAGCAGTTCTTC.

This clonotype showed up just once. The CDR3 region is CSAEGTGDSYEQYF. The CDR3 DNA is TGCAGCGCCGAGGGAACAGGGGACTCCTACGAGCAGTACTTC. The chain employs TRBV29-1 and TRBJ2-7; 7 positions match TRBD1. CDR3 length: 14 residues. V shed 7 bases, J shed 0 bases, and the junction held 9 bases outside the gene matches. The germline V gene has CDR1 SQVTM and CDR2 ANQGSEA.

The genes are TRBV7-9 and TRBJ1-1, with 8 positions matching TRBD1. The CDR3 loop spans 13 amino acids. Germline V gene data show CDR1 as SEHNR and CDR2 as FQNEAQ (reference sequence). V trimming: 6 bases; J trimming: 6 bases; junction bases outside the gene matches: 6. The CDR3, as DNA: TGTGCCAGCAGGACAGGGGTGCTGGCTGAAGCTTTCTTT. This sequence encodes CASRTGVLAEAFF. The full variable domain, completed using reference TRBV7-9 and TRBJ1-1, is DTGVSQNPRHKITKRGQNVTFRCDPISEHNRLYWYRQTLGQGPEFLTYFQNEAQLEKSRLLSDRFSAERPKGSFSTLEIQRTEQGDSAMYLCASRTGVLAEAFFGQGTRLTVV.

The V and J genes are TRBV7-2 and TRBJ1-4; D possibly corresponds to TRBD1 (5 bases). The germline V gene has CDR1 SGHTA and CDR2 FQGNSA. The CDR3 contains 14 residues. Deletions cut 4 bases from V and 8 bases from J, with 14 bases between. The CDR3 sequence is CASSSSGFWEKLFF. CDR3 DNA: TGTGCCAGCAGCTCCTCAGGGTTTTGGGAAAAACTGTTTTTT.

The chain combines TRBV20-1 with TRBJ2-3; TRBD2 matches at 9 bases. The CDR3 extends over 13 amino acids. V lost 3 bases to trimming and J lost 6 bases; unmatched junction nucleotides: 4. Germline V gene data show CDR1 as DFQATT and CDR2 as SNEGSKA (reference sequence). The CDR3 DNA reads TGCAGTGCTAGGAGGACTAGCGCGGATACGCAGTATTTT. Its translation: CSARRTSADTQYF.

The chain has TRBV10-3 and TRBJ2-7; the D gene could be TRBD1 or TRBD2 (7 bases each). The CDR3 extends over 14 amino acids. Trimming stripped 6 bases from V and 5 bases from J, with 17 bases between. Germline V lookup: CDR1 ENHRY, CDR2 SYGVKD. In nucleotides, the CDR3 is TGTGCCATCAGGGCAGGGGGGGGTTCCCACGAGCAGTACTTC. Amino acids: CAIRAGGGSHEQYF.

This chain links TRBV25-1 with TRBJ2-1, with TRBD2 identical over 12 bases. Per germline, CDR1 MGHDK and CDR2 SYGVNS. This CDR3 has 16 amino acids. V lost 2 bases to trimming and J lost 7 bases; unmatched junction nucleotides: 6. The CDR3 reads CASSEKTSGSGNEQFF. The CDR3, as DNA: TGTGCCAGCAGTGAAAAGACTAGCGGGAGTGGGAATGAGCAGTTCTTC.